The rows below give T cell receptor beta chains drawn from one sample of a study of T cell responses to AZD1222 COVID-19 vaccine. Profiling relied on immunoSEQ multiplex PCR, and the TCRdb table lists in-frame clones only, not all of them. The repertoire holds about 150,000 clones, with around nine tenths as singletons. The sample here was peripheral blood, taken on day 0 of MenACWY control vaccination. The receptor source for this set is an adult in good health. The CDR3 runs from the conserved cysteine through the conserved F or W. Fields, in order: J gene, V gene, clone size, D gene, CDR3 DNA, CDR3 protein. A D gene is named only where the DNA matches it firmly. A clone size is listed for some rows: how often the clone was seen (once, few, many), or a class if it is expanded.

TRBJ1-5,TRBV28,.,.,TGTGCCAGCAGTGGTACAGGCAGCAATCAGCCCCAGCATTTT,CASSGTGSNQPQHF
TRBJ2-2,TRBV5-1,.,TRBD1,TGCGCCAGCAGCCCCCGGACAGGGAACACCGGGGAGCTGTTTTTT,CASSPRTGNTGELFF
TRBJ2-7,TRBV29-1,.,TRBD1,TGCAGCGTCGGACAGGGGGCTTCTGACGAGCAGTACTTC,CSVGQGASDEQYF
TRBJ2-5,TRBV5-6,.,TRBD1,TGTGCCAGCAGCTTTGGGACAGGGGAGACCCAGTACTTC,CASSFGTGETQYF
TRBJ2-2,TRBV5-1,.,TRBD1,TGCGCCAGCCGCCCCCCGGGACAGGCGCAGACCGGGGAGCTGTTTTTT,CASRPPGQAQTGELFF
TRBJ2-5,TRBV3-1/TRBV3-2,once,TRBD2,TGTGCCAGCAGCCCGGGCCTGGGGGGGCAAGAGACCCAGTACTTC,CASSPGLGGQETQYF
TRBJ1-1,TRBV5-1,once,.,TGCGCCAGCAGCTTGGTACCGGGGGACACTGAAGCTTTCTTT,CASSLVPGDTEAFF
TRBJ1-2,TRBV12-3/TRBV12-4,.,TRBD1,TGTGCCAGCAGTTTAGGGACAGGGGGCGGCTACACCTTC,CASSLGTGGGYTF
TRBJ2-7,TRBV28,.,.,TGTGCCAGCAGTTTTCAGGGTAGCACATACGAGCAGTACTTC,CASSFQGSTYEQYF
TRBJ1-6,TRBV27,.,.,TGTGCCAGCAGTAAAATGGACGCTCTAGTCAATTCACCCCTCCACTTT,CASSKMDALVNSPLHF
TRBJ2-7,TRBV5-8,.,.,TGTGCCAGCAGCTTCGCGAGCGAGCAGTACTTC,CASSFASEQYF
TRBJ1-5,TRBV24-1,.,.,TGTGCCACCAGTGACCTCAAGACAGGTAGCAATCAGCCCCAGCATTTT,CATSDLKTGSNQPQHF